Presented here are 32 T cell receptor beta chains from one specimen sequenced in a study of identifying expanded T cells in peripheral blood. Some clones are missing from TCRdb's copy, which holds only in-frame ones; the method was immunoSEQ multiplex PCR. The sample includes approximately 81,000 clones, roughly 84% of them seen just once. The specimen was blood. The receptors come from a person aged 18 to 70 in good health.

The V gene is TRBV12-5, the J gene TRBJ2-1; D is unclear. The germline gives CDR1 LGHNT, CDR2 FRNRAP. V lost 6 bases and J 4 bases, leaving 10 bases between the germline ends. This CDR3 comprises 13 residues. CDR3 residues: CASGPLRYNEQFF. DNA of the CDR3: TGTGCTAGTGGCCCTTTGCGTTACAATGAGCAGTTCTTC.

The rearrangement joins TRBV6-5 to TRBJ2-5; 9 nucleotides align to TRBD2. Germline lookup yields CDR1 MNHEY and CDR2 SVGAGI. Trimming took 2 bases from V and 1 from J; bases not matched to a gene: 5. The CDR3 contains 16 residues. The CDR3: CASSYGRTSVQETQYF. The CDR3 DNA is TGTGCCAGCAGTTACGGACGGACTAGCGTCCAAGAGACCCAGTACTTC.

DNA for the CDR3: TGCGCCAGCACTACGGGACTAAGCACTTCCTACGAGCAGTACTTC. As protein: CASTTGLSTSYEQYF. The chain is built from TRBV10-1 and TRBJ2-7, with TRBD2 identical over 7 bases. This CDR3 has 15 amino acids. Germline CDR1 reads WNHNN; CDR2 reads SYGVQD (reference sequence). The J segment lost 1 base and the V segment lost 7 bases, leaving 10 bases of the junction unmatched.

The CDR3, as DNA: TGTGCCAGCAGCTTGCAGGGGGTTGGGTACAATGAGCAGTTCTTC. It is translated as CASSLQGVGYNEQFF. The chain has TRBV7-2 and TRBJ2-1, with 7 bases that match TRBD1. CDR1 is SGHTA and CDR2 is FQGNSA in the germline V gene. The CDR3 is 15 amino acids. V dropped 3 bases and J dropped 4; count of bases not matched to a gene: 6.

The chain is built from TRBV19 and TRBJ2-2, with TRBD1 matching over 8 bases. V shed 8 bases and J 0 bases; nucleotides not matched to a gene: 11. In germline, CDR1 is LNHDA, CDR2 SQIVND (reference sequence). The CDR3 has 17 amino acids. This CDR3 reads CASPDRANHTNTGELFF. The CDR3 nucleotides are TGTGCCAGTCCGGACAGGGCGAACCACACGAACACCGGGGAGCTGTTTTTT.

This chain uses TRBV27 with TRBJ2-1; 16 bases map to TRBD2. The CDR3 runs to 19 residues. V was pared by 4 bases and J by 2 bases, with 8 bases of the junction left unmatched. Germline lookup yields CDR1 MNHEY and CDR2 SMNVEV (reference sequence). The CDR3 reads CASSSGLAGGSIAYNEQFF. CDR3 nucleotides: TGTGCCAGCAGTTCGGGACTAGCGGGAGGGTCGATAGCCTACAATGAGCAGTTCTTC.

This rearrangement joins TRBV4-1 to TRBJ2-7; TRBD2 matches 7 bases. The CDR3 is 15 residues long. Per germline, CDR1 MGHRA and CDR2 YSYEKL. V lost 2 bases to trimming and J lost 6 bases; unmatched junction nucleotides: 10. CDR3 bases: TGCGCCAGCAGCCAACGGACTAGTAGGGGCTTCGAGCAGTACTTC. It is translated as CASSQRTSRGFEQYF.

This clone was counted a few times. The chain employs TRBV6-4 and TRBJ1-1; D is unresolved. Between the trimmed V and J ends, which lost 0 bases and 0 bases, there was a span of 2 bases. Germline CDR1 MRHNA, CDR2 SNTAGT. The CDR3 length is 13 residues. The CDR3: CASSDSMNTEAFF. In nucleotides, the CDR3 is TGTGCCAGCAGTGACTCCATGAACACTGAAGCTTTCTTT.

J is TRBJ2-1 and V is TRBV2; 12 nucleotides agree with TRBD2. CDR1 and CDR2 (germline): SNHLY, FYNNEI. V dropped 6 bases and J dropped 4; count of bases not matched to a gene: 4. The CDR3 totals 15 residues. CDR3 residues: CASRTGTSGYNEQFF. The CDR3 coding sequence is TGTGCCAGCAGAACCGGGACTAGCGGGTACAATGAGCAGTTCTTC.

This clone was counted once. The genes are TRBV2 and TRBJ1-1; TRBD1 matches at 8 bases. The junction had 6 bases not matched to a gene; V was cut back by 6 bases and J by 6 bases. The CDR3 extends over 13 amino acids. The germline CDR1 and CDR2 sequences are SNHLY and FYNNEI. The CDR3 spells CASSGDRIAEAFF. CDR3 nucleotide sequence: TGTGCCAGCAGCGGGGACAGGATTGCTGAAGCTTTCTTT.

V is TRBV27 and J is TRBJ2-2; D possibly matches TRBD1 or TRBD2 (5 bases each). The V end lost 5 bases, the J end lost 10 bases, and 14 bases lay between the germline ends. This CDR3 has 13 residues. Germline-derived CDR1 and CDR2 are MNHEY and SMNVEV (reference sequence). CDR3 bases: TGTGCCAGCAGTCAATACCTGGGGGTGGAGCTGTTTTTT. As protein: CASSQYLGVELFF.

The rearrangement links TRBV6-5 to TRBJ1-1; D is unresolved. V was shortened by 0 bases and J by 1 base, with 12 bases between the two germline ends. This CDR3 is 16 amino acids long. Germline V gives CDR1 MNHEY, CDR2 SVGAGI. CDR3 residues: CASSYSKGPKNTEAFF. The CDR3, as DNA: TGTGCCAGCAGTTACTCGAAGGGCCCCAAGAACACTGAAGCTTTCTTT.

This rearrangement joins TRBV15 to TRBJ1-2; TRBD1 might be the D (5 bases). This CDR3 region has 13 residues. CDR1 is LNHNV and CDR2 is YYDKDF in the germline V gene (reference sequence). V was pared by 5 bases and J by 0 bases, with 7 bases between. The CDR3 bases are TGTGCCACCAGCGAAGGGGCTAACTATGGCTACACCTTC. Protein: CATSEGANYGYTF.

The chain couples TRBV7-3 to TRBJ1-3; D is uncertain. The germline V gene has CDR1 SGHTA and CDR2 FQGTGA. V was shortened by 1 base and J by 4 bases, with 5 bases between the two germline ends. CDR3 length equals 13 residues. For the CDR3, the DNA is TGTGCCAGCAGCTTAATGGGCGGAAACACCATATATTTT. Translated, it gives CASSLMGGNTIYF.

The chain joins TRBV2 to TRBJ2-7; weak D call: TRBD1 (6 bases). The CDR3 is 13 amino acids. The V gene lost 4 bases and the J gene lost 0 bases, with 7 bases spanning the gap. CDR1 and CDR2 from the germline V gene are SNHLY and FYNNEI. CDR3: CASSGGHSYEQYF. CDR3 DNA sequence: TGTGCCAGCAGTGGGGGACACTCCTACGAGCAGTACTTC.

This chain joins TRBV29-1 and TRBJ2-3; 7 bases line up with TRBD1. Germline V gene data show CDR1 as SQVTM and CDR2 as ANQGSEA. CDR3 length: 13 residues. The trim removed 5 bases at V and 3 bases at J, leaving 5 bases unmatched. The CDR3 DNA follows: TGCAGCGTTTCCGGGACAGAAACAGATACGCAGTATTTT. This codes for CSVSGTETDTQYF.

The chain employs TRBV7-6 and TRBJ1-6; D unclear. The CDR3 covers 15 residues. Trimming cost V 2 bases and J 7 bases, with 12 bases left between them. Germline V gives CDR1 SGHVS, CDR2 FNYEAQ. The CDR3: CASSLQQARNSPLHF. The CDR3 DNA follows: TGTGCCAGCAGCTTACAGCAGGCACGAAATTCACCCCTCCACTTT.

This clone showed up just once. The rearrangement joins TRBV18 to TRBJ2-7, with D hard to call. Germline CDR1 and CDR2: KGHSH and LQKENI. The CDR3 loop spans 15 amino acids. V shed 3 bases and J shed 2 bases, with 14 bases lying between them. CDR3 sequence reads: CASSPITVDTYEQYF. CDR3 sequence (DNA): TGTGCCAGCTCACCTATCACAGTGGATACCTACGAGCAGTACTTC.

At least ten counts were recorded for this clone. The CDR3 sequence: CASIGLAAYEQYF. CDR3 bases: TGTGCCAGCATTGGACTAGCGGCCTACGAGCAGTACTTC. This chain links TRBV6-1 with TRBJ2-7; 10 bases map to TRBD2. Unmatched junction bases numbered 2, after V lost 7 bases and J lost 2 bases. CDR3 length: 13 residues. Germline loops: CDR1 MNHNS, CDR2 SASEGT.

This chain connects TRBV28 to TRBJ2-5; 7 bases fit TRBD2. The CDR3 consists of 14 residues. Germline values: CDR1 MDHEN, CDR2 SYDVKM. The V and J ends lost 5 bases and 3 bases, in that order; junction bases with no gene match: 6. The CDR3 sequence is CASSPLGGEETQYF. The CDR3 bases are TGTGCCAGCAGTCCATTGGGAGGGGAAGAGACCCAGTACTTC.

The rearrangement joins TRBV11-2 to TRBJ2-2, with 8 bases matching TRBD2. The CDR3 length is 15 residues. CDR1 SGHAT and CDR2 FQNNGV come from the germline V gene. V lost 3 bases and J lost 3; bases outside the gene matches: 3. The CDR3 coding sequence is TGTGCCAGCAGCTTTACTAGCGGATACACCGGGGAGCTGTTTTTT. It specifies CASSFTSGYTGELFF.

The sample holds one count of this clone. The CDR3 sequence is CASSYRGTETQYF. Written as DNA, the CDR3 is TGTGCCAGCAGTTACAGGGGTACGGAGACCCAGTACTTC. V is TRBV27 and J is TRBJ2-5, with 7 bases matching TRBD1. The germline V gene has CDR1 MNHEY and CDR2 SMNVEV (reference sequence). The CDR3 contains 13 residues. With 4 bases clipped from V and 5 bases from J, the junction kept 4 bases outside the gene matches.

The chain is built from TRBV7-3 and TRBJ2-2; 7 bases fit TRBD1. This CDR3 comprises 17 residues. CDR1 and CDR2 (germline): SGHTA, FQGTGA. The V segment lost 9 bases and the J segment 2 bases; nucleotides outside the gene matches: 15. CDR3: CASRSGPGQPNTGELFF. CDR3 coding DNA: TGTGCCAGTCGTTCCGGCCCGGGACAGCCTAACACCGGGGAGCTGTTTTTT.

The V gene is TRBV7-8, the J gene TRBJ1-3; 7 nucleotides match TRBD1. This CDR3 has 16 residues. Germline loops: CDR1 SGHVS, CDR2 FQNEAQ. V lost 5 bases to trimming and J lost 0 bases; unmatched junction nucleotides: 7. CDR3 protein: CASSPDRLSSGNTIYF. The CDR3 nucleotides read TGTGCCAGCAGCCCGGACAGGCTAAGCTCTGGAAACACCATATATTTT.

The CDR3 spells CARSSSKGTGFLLGYTF. CDR3 in DNA: TGTGCCAGAAGCTCGTCTAAGGGGACAGGGTTTCTACTTGGCTACACCTTC. This chain uses TRBV5-3 with TRBJ1-2, with 9 bases that match TRBD1. TRBV5-3 is designated an ORF whose function remains uncertain. The CDR3 has 17 residues. V was pared by 3 bases and J by 7 bases, with 16 bases of the junction left unmatched.

The chain is built from TRBV2 and TRBJ2-7, with TRBD2 as a possible D gene (6 bases). Trimming left V 3 bases short and J 5 bases short, with 14 bases between. Per germline, CDR1 SNHLY and CDR2 FYNNEI. There are 14 residues in the CDR3. The CDR3 region is CASSDGREVDEQYF. In nucleotides, the CDR3 is TGTGCCAGCAGTGATGGGCGGGAAGTCGACGAGCAGTACTTC. Full variable domain (missing parts from reference TRBV2 and TRBJ2-7): EPEVTQTPSHQVTQMGQEVILRCVPISNHLYFYWYRQILGQKVEFLVSFYNNEISEKSEIFDDQFSVERPDGSNFTLKIRSTKLEDSAMYFCASSDGREVDEQYFGPGTRLTVT.

This rearrangement joins TRBV7-3 to TRBJ2-1, with TRBD2 as a possible D gene (5 bases). The CDR3 runs 13 residues. V was shortened by 3 bases and J by 9 bases, with 12 bases between the two germline ends. The germline V gene encodes CDR1 SGHTA and CDR2 FQGTGA. CDR3 nucleotide sequence: TGTGCCAGCAGCTTTGGAGCAGAGGGTGAGCAGTTCTTC. Its translation is CASSFGAEGEQFF.

This clone came up a few times. This chain uses TRBV2 with TRBJ1-4; D might be TRBD1 (6 bases). Trimming took 8 bases from V and 8 from J, leaving 15 bases between them. CDR1 and CDR2 from the germline V gene are SNHLY and FYNNEI. The CDR3 consists of 13 residues. The CDR3 reads CASGAGELEKLFF. CDR3 in DNA: TGTGCCAGCGGCGCAGGGGAGTTGGAAAAACTGTTTTTT. Using reference TRBV2 and TRBJ1-4 for the parts outside the CDR3, the full variable domain is EPEVTQTPSHQVTQMGQEVILRCVPISNHLYFYWYRQILGQKVEFLVSFYNNEISEKSEIFDDQFSVERPDGSNFTLKIRSTKLEDSAMYFCASGAGELEKLFFGSGTQLSVL.

The chain uses TRBV27 and TRBJ2-7; no clear D. The CDR3 runs to 13 residues. V lost 2 bases to trimming and J lost 4 bases, with 9 bases between them. CDR1 and CDR2 from the germline V gene are MNHEY and SMNVEV (reference sequence). Here the CDR3 reads CASSLVPWYEQYF. The CDR3 coding sequence is TGTGCCAGCAGTTTAGTCCCTTGGTACGAGCAGTACTTC.

As to this clone: Sequence at one end of the junction differs from germline and may be a read error. This chain uses TRBV4-3 with TRBJ1-4, with D unclear. This CDR3 contains 12 residues. Germline CDR1 LGHNA, CDR2 YSLEER. CDR3 sequence reads: CASSQDKMGAVF. In DNA, the CDR3 is TGCGCCAGCAGCCAAGACAAAATGGGAGCTGTATTT.

The rearrangement joins TRBV19 to TRBJ2-2, with a tentative D call TRBD2 (6 bases). Germline assignment: CDR1 LNHDA and CDR2 SQIVND (reference sequence). The CDR3 consists of 16 residues. V was trimmed by 1 base and J by 6 bases, leaving 15 bases between them. Here the CDR3 DNA reads TGTGCCAGTAGTATAGGGGACTTGTCTTCCCCCGGGGAGCTGTTTTTT. Protein product: CASSIGDLSSPGELFF.

This chain links TRBV5-1 with TRBJ2-1; no reliable D call. CDR1 and CDR2 (germline): SGHRS, YFSETQ. The V and J ends lost 3 bases and 1 base respectively, with 5 bases between them. The CDR3 sequence is 13 residues long. The DNA of the CDR3 is TGCGCCAGCAGCTCAGGTTCCTACAATGAGCAGTTCTTC. Encoded protein: CASSSGSYNEQFF. The entire variable domain, with the rest obtained from reference TRBV5-1 and TRBJ2-1, is as follows: KAGVTQTPRYLIKTRGQQVTLSCSPISGHRSVSWYQQTPGQGLQFLFEYFSETQRNKGNFPGRFSGRQFSNSRSEMNVSTLELGDSALYLCASSSGSYNEQFFGPGTRLTVL.